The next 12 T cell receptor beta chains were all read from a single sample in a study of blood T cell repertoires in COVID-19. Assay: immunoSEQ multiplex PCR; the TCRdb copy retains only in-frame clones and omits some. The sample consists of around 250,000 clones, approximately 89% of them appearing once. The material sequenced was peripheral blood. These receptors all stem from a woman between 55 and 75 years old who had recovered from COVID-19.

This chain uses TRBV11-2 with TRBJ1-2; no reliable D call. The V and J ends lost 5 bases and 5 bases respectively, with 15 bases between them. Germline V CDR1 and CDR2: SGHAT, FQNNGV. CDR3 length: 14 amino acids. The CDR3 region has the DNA TGTGCCAGCAGCGAGGGCTTCTTGGATTATGGCTACACCTTC. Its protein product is CASSEGFLDYGYTF.

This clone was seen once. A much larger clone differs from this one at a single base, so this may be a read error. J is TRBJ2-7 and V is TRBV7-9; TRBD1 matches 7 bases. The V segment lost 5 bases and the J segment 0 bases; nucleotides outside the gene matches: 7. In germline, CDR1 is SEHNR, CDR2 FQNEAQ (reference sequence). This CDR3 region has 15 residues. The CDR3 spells CASSPWDSSSYEQYF. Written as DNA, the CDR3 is TGTGCCAGCAGCCCCTGGGACAGTAGCTCCTACGAGCAGTACTTC.

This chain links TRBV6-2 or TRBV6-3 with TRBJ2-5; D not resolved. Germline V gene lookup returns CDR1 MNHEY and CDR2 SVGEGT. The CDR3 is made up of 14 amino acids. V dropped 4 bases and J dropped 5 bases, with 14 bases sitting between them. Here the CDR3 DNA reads TGTGCCAGCAGTTCCTCCGGTCCGTGGGAGACCCAGTACTTC. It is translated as CASSSSGPWETQYF.

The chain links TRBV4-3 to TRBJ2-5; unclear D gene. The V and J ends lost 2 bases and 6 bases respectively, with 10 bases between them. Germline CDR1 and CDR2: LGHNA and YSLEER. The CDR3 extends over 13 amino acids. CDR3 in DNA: TGCGCCAGCAGCCAATCGGGTCAGCAGACCCAGTACTTC. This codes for CASSQSGQQTQYF.

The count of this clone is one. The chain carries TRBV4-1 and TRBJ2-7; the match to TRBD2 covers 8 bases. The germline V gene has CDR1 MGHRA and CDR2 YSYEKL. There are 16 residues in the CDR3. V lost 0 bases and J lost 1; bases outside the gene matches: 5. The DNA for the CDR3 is TGCGCCAGCAGCCAAGATAGGGCGGGGGGATCCTACGAGCAGTACTTC. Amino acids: CASSQDRAGGSYEQYF.

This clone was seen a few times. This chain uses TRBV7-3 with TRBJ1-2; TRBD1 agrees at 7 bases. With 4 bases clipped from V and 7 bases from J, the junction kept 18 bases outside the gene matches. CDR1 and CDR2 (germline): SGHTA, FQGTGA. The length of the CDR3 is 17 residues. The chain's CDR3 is CASSSPDRRQGRVGYTF. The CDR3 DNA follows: TGTGCCAGCAGCTCGCCAGATAGGCGACAGGGCAGGGTTGGCTACACCTTC. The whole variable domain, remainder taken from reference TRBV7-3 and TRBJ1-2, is GAGVSQTPSNKVTEKGKYVELRCDPISGHTALYWYRQSLGQGPEFLIYFQGTGAADDSGLPNDRFFAVRPEGSVSTLKIQRTERGDSAVYLCASSSPDRRQGRVGYTFGSGTRLTVV.

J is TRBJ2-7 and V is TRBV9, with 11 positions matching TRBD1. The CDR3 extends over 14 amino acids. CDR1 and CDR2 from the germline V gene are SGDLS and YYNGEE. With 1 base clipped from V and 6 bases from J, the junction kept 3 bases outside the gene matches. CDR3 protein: CASSVRTGGFEQYF. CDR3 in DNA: TGTGCCAGCAGCGTACGGACAGGGGGCTTCGAGCAGTACTTC.

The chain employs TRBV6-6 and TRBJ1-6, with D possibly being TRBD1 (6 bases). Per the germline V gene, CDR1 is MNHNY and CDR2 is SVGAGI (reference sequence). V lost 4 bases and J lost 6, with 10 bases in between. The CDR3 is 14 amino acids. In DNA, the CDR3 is TGTGCCAGCAGTTCAGGGGACGGTAATTCACCCCTCCACTTT. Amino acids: CASSSGDGNSPLHF.

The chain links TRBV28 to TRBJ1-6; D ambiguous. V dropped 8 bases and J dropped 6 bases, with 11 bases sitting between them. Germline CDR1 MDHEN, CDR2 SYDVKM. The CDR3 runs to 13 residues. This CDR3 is CASLSTLNSPLHF. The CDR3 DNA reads TGTGCCAGCCTGTCTACTCTTAATTCACCCCTCCACTTT.

The CDR3 is CASSEEGRQGRNEQFF. CDR3 bases: TGTGCCAGCAGTGAAGAAGGGCGGCAGGGGCGCAATGAGCAGTTCTTC. The chain joins TRBV2 to TRBJ2-1; tentatively, D is TRBD1 (6 bases). This CDR3 is 16 amino acids long. V was pared by 1 base and J by 6 bases, with 16 bases between. Germline V CDR1 and CDR2: SNHLY, FYNNEI.

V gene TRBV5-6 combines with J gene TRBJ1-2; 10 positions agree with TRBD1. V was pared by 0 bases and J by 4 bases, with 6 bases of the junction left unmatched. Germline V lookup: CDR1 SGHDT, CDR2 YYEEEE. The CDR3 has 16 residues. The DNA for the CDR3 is TGTGCCAGCAGCTTGGTATCGGACAGGGGGGGCTATGGCTACACCTTC. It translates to CASSLVSDRGGYGYTF.

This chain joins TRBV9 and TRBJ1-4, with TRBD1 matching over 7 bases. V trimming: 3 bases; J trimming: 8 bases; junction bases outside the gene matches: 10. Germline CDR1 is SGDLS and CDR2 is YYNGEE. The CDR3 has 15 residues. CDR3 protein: CASSAAGTEREKLFF. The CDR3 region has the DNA TGTGCCAGCAGCGCCGCCGGGACAGAGAGGGAAAAACTGTTTTTT. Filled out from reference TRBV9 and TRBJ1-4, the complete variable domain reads DSGVTQTPKHLITATGQRVTLRCSPRSGDLSVYWYQQSLDQGLQFLIQYYNGEERAKGNILERFSAQQFPDLHSELNLSSLELGDSALYFCASSAAGTEREKLFFGSGTQLSVL.